Following are 29 T cell receptor beta chains from one sample sequenced in a study of T cell changes during pregnancy in multiple sclerosis. Clones were read by immunoSEQ multiplex PCR, and TCRdb kept only the in-frame ones, dropping some. The sample has fewer than 55,000 clones, nearly 90% seen once. The sample consisted of peripheral blood, taken after pregnancy. The receptors were gathered from a female donor in good health, enrolled as a control in a pregnancy study.

This clone was seen a single time. This rearrangement joins TRBV9 to TRBJ2-3; 9 bases align to TRBD2. Germline-derived CDR1 and CDR2 are SGDLS and YYNGEE. Trimming took 4 bases from V and 6 from J; bases not matched to a gene: 9. This CDR3 has 15 amino acids. The CDR3 reads CASSIVVAGADTQYF. The CDR3 DNA follows: TGTGCCAGCAGCATCGTGGTAGCGGGAGCGGATACGCAGTATTTT.

V usage is TRBV6-4 and J usage is TRBJ2-2; 9 bases line up with TRBD2. CDR1 MRHNA and CDR2 SNTAGT come from the germline V gene. The CDR3 has 16 amino acids. V shed 7 bases and J 2 bases; nucleotides not matched to a gene: 8. The CDR3 DNA reads as TGTGCCAGCACCCCACTAGCGGGTGATAACACCGGGGAGCTGTTTTTT. Translating it yields CASTPLAGDNTGELFF.

CDR3 DNA: TGTGCCAGCAGCTTGGACCCGGGGGGGGATGGGCAGTATTTT. As protein: CASSLDPGGDGQYF. V is TRBV5-6 and J is TRBJ2-3; TRBD2 matches at 8 bases. Germline V CDR1 and CDR2: SGHDT, YYEEEE. Losses at the gene ends were 0 bases for V and 11 bases for J; bases not matched to a gene: 8. The CDR3 sequence is 14 residues long.

The chain is built from TRBV27 and TRBJ1-6; D is undetermined. CDR1 and CDR2 (germline): MNHEY, SMNVEV (reference sequence). The CDR3 has 15 residues. Trimming took 1 base from V and 7 from J, leaving 11 bases between them. CDR3 nucleotides: TGTGCCAGCAGTTTATATAGGACTTTCAATTCACCCCTCCACTTT. Translation gives CASSLYRTFNSPLHF.

CDR3 sequence: CASSLGLGYTF. In nucleotides, the CDR3 is TGTGCCAGTAGTTTGGGACTAGGCTACACCTTC. The chain has TRBV19 and TRBJ1-2; a weak D match, TRBD1 (5 bases). Germline-derived CDR1 and CDR2 are LNHDA and SQIVND (reference sequence). V was pared by 5 bases and J by 8 bases, with 9 bases between. CDR3 length: 11 residues.

J is TRBJ2-2 and V is TRBV6-4; 8 nucleotides agree with TRBD2. V lost 2 bases to trimming and J lost 4 bases; unmatched junction nucleotides: 0. Germline CDR1 is MRHNA and CDR2 is SNTAGT. The CDR3 totals 14 residues. The CDR3 nucleotides are TGTGCCAGCAGTGACGGACTAGCCACCGGGGAGCTGTTTTTT. Translation: CASSDGLATGELFF.

This rearrangement joins TRBV2 to TRBJ2-3; TRBD1 aligns across 9 bases. Germline V CDR1 and CDR2: SNHLY, FYNNEI. The CDR3 contains 16 residues. V lost 10 bases to trimming and J lost 2 bases; unmatched junction nucleotides: 13. CDR3 sequence (DNA): TGTGCCATCCTTGACCCGGGACAGGGAATCACAGATACGCAGTATTTT. This translates into CAILDPGQGITDTQYF.

This chain joins TRBV6-1 and TRBJ1-3; D remains unclear. The CDR3 has 15 amino acids. The V gene lost 2 bases and the J gene lost 6 bases, with 14 bases spanning the gap. Germline lookup yields CDR1 MNHNS and CDR2 SASEGT. In nucleotides, the CDR3 is TGTGCCAGCAGTGAATGGGCCGGGAACCCAAACACCATATATTTT. This codes for CASSEWAGNPNTIYF.

The rearrangement uses TRBV6-5 and TRBJ1-1, with TRBD1 identical over 10 bases. Per germline, CDR1 MNHEY and CDR2 SVGAGI. The CDR3 loop spans 14 amino acids. V gave up 7 bases and J gave up 6 bases; unmatched junction bases: 8. The CDR3 loop reads CASISGTGDPEAFF. The CDR3 DNA reads TGTGCCAGCATCTCCGGGACAGGGGACCCTGAAGCTTTCTTT.

This chain uses TRBV19 with TRBJ1-5, with D possibly being TRBD1 (5 bases). The CDR3 extends over 17 amino acids. Trimming shortened V by 3 bases and J by 2 bases, and 17 bases separated the two germline ends. Germline V gene data show CDR1 as LNHDA and CDR2 as SQIVND (reference sequence). DNA of the CDR3: TGTGCCAGTAGTATCTCTCGGCGGGGGGGACGCAATCAGCCCCAGCATTTT. As protein: CASSISRRGGRNQPQHF.

The chain carries TRBV7-3 and TRBJ2-5, with a possible D match to TRBD2 (6 bases). Germline V gives CDR1 SGHTA, CDR2 FQGTGA. V lost 2 bases and J lost 7, with 11 bases in between. The CDR3 extends over 13 amino acids. DNA of the CDR3: TGTGCCAGCAGCTTAGCCGCGGGGTCGACCCAGTACTTC. Protein: CASSLAAGSTQYF.

This CDR3 reads CASSPGTDEKLFF. The CDR3 DNA reads TGTGCCAGTAGCCCGGGGACAGACGAAAAACTGTTTTTT. V usage is TRBV19 and J usage is TRBJ1-4; the match to TRBD1 covers 7 bases. Germline V gene lookup returns CDR1 LNHDA and CDR2 SQIVND (reference sequence). The junction had 6 bases not matched to a gene; V was cut back by 6 bases and J by 8 bases. The CDR3 has 13 amino acids.

This clone was recorded only once. The V gene is TRBV9, the J gene TRBJ1-3, with unresolved D. The CDR3 contains 14 residues. From germline, CDR1 is SGDLS and CDR2 YYNGEE. Trimming stripped 4 bases from V and 3 bases from J, with 11 bases between. For the CDR3, the DNA is TGTGCCAGCAGCTATGGAGGAAATGGAAACACCATATATTTT. This translates into CASSYGGNGNTIYF.

The chain uses TRBV7-2 and TRBJ2-7, with 10 bases matching TRBD2. CDR1 is SGHTA, CDR2 FQGNSA, per germline. J gave up 3 bases and V 1 base, and 3 bases lay outside the gene matches. The CDR3 extends over 15 amino acids. In DNA, the CDR3 is TGTGCCAGCAGCTTAGAGCGGGGGGGCTTCTACGAGCAGTACTTC. It translates to CASSLERGGFYEQYF. The entire variable domain, with the rest obtained from reference TRBV7-2 and TRBJ2-7, is as follows: GAGVSQSPSNKVTEKGKDVELRCDPISGHTALYWYRQSLGQGLEFLIYFQGNSAPDKSGLPSDRFSAERTGGSVSTLTIQRTQQEDSAVYLCASSLERGGFYEQYFGPGTRLTVT.

This sequence joins TRBV28 and TRBJ1-5, with a tentative D call TRBD1 (6 bases). The V and J ends lost 9 bases and 4 bases respectively, with 13 bases between them. From germline, CDR1 is MDHEN and CDR2 SYDVKM. The CDR3 runs 13 residues. CDR3 loop: CASSRTANQPQHF. In DNA, the CDR3 is TGTGCCAGTTCGAGGACAGCTAATCAGCCCCAGCATTTT. Drawing the rest from reference TRBV28 and TRBJ1-5, the complete variable domain is DVKVTQSSRYLVKRTGEKVFLECVQDMDHENMFWYRQDPGLGLRLIYFSYDVKMKEKGDIPEGYSVSREKKERFSLILESASTNQTSMYLCASSRTANQPQHFGDGTRLSIL.

The gene calls are TRBV9 and TRBJ2-1, with TRBD2 matching over 8 bases. This CDR3 has 16 residues. Unmatched junction bases numbered 19, after V lost 7 bases and J lost 10 bases. Looked up from germline, CDR1 is SGDLS and CDR2 is YYNGEE. CDR3 sequence reads: CASERDPGGPLGEQFF. As DNA, the CDR3 is TGTGCCAGCGAAAGGGATCCGGGAGGGCCGTTGGGGGAGCAGTTCTTC.

Here the CDR3 DNA reads TGTGCCAGTACTAGCGCCTGGAGCTCCTACAATGAGCAGTTCTTC. Translation gives CASTSAWSSYNEQFF. V gene TRBV19 combines with J gene TRBJ2-1, with a possible D match to TRBD2 (6 bases). The V end lost 7 bases, the J end lost 0 bases, and 13 bases lay between the germline ends. The CDR3 loop spans 15 amino acids. The germline gives CDR1 LNHDA, CDR2 SQIVND (reference sequence).

This clone was detected once. This sequence joins TRBV7-3 and TRBJ1-6; no reliable D call. Germline V lookup: CDR1 SGHTA, CDR2 FQGTGA. Trimming took 5 bases from V and 7 from J, leaving 12 bases between them. The CDR3 loop spans 14 amino acids. The CDR3 spells CASSPAGINSPLHF. As DNA, the CDR3 is TGTGCCAGCAGCCCAGCGGGGATCAATTCACCCCTCCACTTT.

V usage is TRBV19 and J usage is TRBJ2-2, with 10 bases that match TRBD2. This CDR3 is built from 16 residues. V trimming: 7 bases; J trimming: 4 bases; junction bases outside the gene matches: 9. The V gene's germline CDR1 is LNHDA and CDR2 SQIVND (reference sequence). CDR3 bases: TGTGCCAGTACCACACAAGCGGGGGGGGGCACCGGGGAGCTGTTTTTT. It yields the protein CASTTQAGGGTGELFF.

This rearrangement joins TRBV6-4 to TRBJ2-5; TRBD2 agrees at 12 bases. This CDR3 spans 15 amino acids. Germline CDR1 is MRHNA and CDR2 is SNTAGT. V shed 5 bases and J 5 bases; nucleotides not matched to a gene: 6. The chain's CDR3 is CASSPTSGGPETQYF. The CDR3 coding sequence is TGTGCCAGCAGTCCTACTAGCGGGGGGCCGGAGACCCAGTACTTC.

J is TRBJ2-5 and V is TRBV5-4; TRBD1 matches at 8 bases. With V trimmed by 4 bases and J by 5 bases, 13 bases remained unmatched. From germline, CDR1 is SGHNT and CDR2 YYREEE (reference sequence). This CDR3 spans 16 amino acids. The CDR3 sequence is CASSRARDRWKETQYF. CDR3 DNA: TGTGCCAGCAGCCGGGCCCGGGACAGGTGGAAGGAGACCCAGTACTTC. Combining the CDR3 with reference TRBV5-4 and TRBJ2-5 gives the whole variable domain ETGVTQSPTHLIKTRGQQVTLRCSSQSGHNTVSWYQQALGQGPQFIFQYYREEENGRGNFPPRFSGLQFPNYSSELNVNALELDDSALYLCASSRARDRWKETQYFGPGTRLLVL.

The rearrangement links TRBV7-2 to TRBJ2-5; TRBD1 might be the D (6 bases). Trimming removed 2 bases from V and 2 bases from J, with 12 bases in between. Germline CDR1 is SGHTA and CDR2 is FQGNSA. The CDR3 is 15 amino acids. The CDR3 bases are TGTGCCAGCAGCTTAACCGGGACAACACAAGAGACCCAGTACTTC. As protein: CASSLTGTTQETQYF.

Details on this clone: The same CDR3 arises from other DNA sequences in this sample as well. V is TRBV6-4 and J is TRBJ1-2; TRBD1 aligns across 10 bases. CDR1 is MRHNA and CDR2 is SNTAGT in the germline V gene. CDR3 length: 13 residues. With 0 bases clipped from V and 8 bases from J, the junction kept 0 bases outside the gene matches. The CDR3 sequence is CASSDSTGGGYTF. CDR3 coding DNA: TGTGCCAGCAGTGACTCGACAGGGGGCGGCTACACCTTC.

The chain employs TRBV5-1 and TRBJ1-3; 8 positions agree with TRBD1. The CDR3 has 17 amino acids. The junction had 14 bases not matched to a gene; V was cut back by 3 bases and J by 6 bases. CDR1 SGHRS and CDR2 YFSETQ come from the germline V gene. This chain's CDR3 is CASSWGPGTGSLNTIYF. As DNA, the CDR3 is TGCGCCAGCAGCTGGGGACCCGGGACAGGATCATTAAACACCATATATTTT.

The sample holds one count of this clone. The chain is built from TRBV9 and TRBJ1-4, with 11 bases lining up with TRBD1. J gave up 5 bases and V 4 bases, and 7 bases lay outside the gene matches. Looked up from germline, CDR1 is SGDLS and CDR2 is YYNGEE. CDR3 length equals 16 residues. In nucleotides, the CDR3 is TGTGCCAGCAGCCCTCCGGGACAGGGGGTAAATGAAAAACTGTTTTTT. Translated, it gives CASSPPGQGVNEKLFF.

This chain uses TRBV11-3 with TRBJ2-3; the D gene is possibly TRBD2 (6 bases). Deletions cut 6 bases from V and 3 bases from J, with 10 bases between. The CDR3 has 13 amino acids. Germline V gives CDR1 SGHNT, CDR2 YENEEA. CDR3 in amino acids: CASSPGVTDTQYF. DNA for the CDR3: TGTGCCAGCAGTCCGGGAGTGACAGATACGCAGTATTTT.

The CDR3 sequence: CASSFSTGTGEGYTF. The CDR3 DNA sequence: TGTGCCAGCAGCTTTTCCACCGGGACAGGGGAGGGCTACACCTTC. The V and J genes are TRBV7-9 and TRBJ1-2; TRBD1 aligns across 10 bases. The CDR3 runs 15 residues. J gave up 8 bases and V 3 bases, and 9 bases lay outside the gene matches. Germline loops: CDR1 SEHNR, CDR2 FQNEAQ (reference sequence).

The gene calls are TRBV19 and TRBJ1-1; 9 bases line up with TRBD1. The CDR3 covers 14 residues. Germline-derived CDR1 and CDR2 are LNHDA and SQIVND (reference sequence). Losses at the gene ends were 6 bases for V and 1 base for J; bases not matched to a gene: 3. The CDR3: CASRRQGGNTEAFF. The DNA for the CDR3 is TGTGCCAGTAGAAGACAGGGGGGGAACACTGAAGCTTTCTTT.

The gene calls are TRBV7-8 and TRBJ1-3; unclear D gene. This CDR3 is built from 18 residues. V was cut by 5 bases and J by 0 bases, with 20 bases left in between. CDR1 is SGHVS and CDR2 is FQNEAQ in the germline V gene. The chain's CDR3 is CASSPYEGRTLSGNTIYF. The CDR3 nucleotides are TGTGCCAGCAGCCCCTATGAGGGAAGGACTCTCTCTGGAAACACCATATATTTT.